Detailed here is one TCR beta chain. Its antigen is still unknown. The sample is drawn from a study of cytomegalovirus exposure and HLA in healthy donors. Study observations and caveats: Immune exposure was documented only through CMV serostatus. Using a false discovery rate of 0.05, a later analysis showed that approximately 16,000 TCR beta sequences were associated with HLA alleles.

Samples came from healthy bone marrow donors. 13 Jbeta primers and 60 Vbeta primers were used for the PCR. Authors' methods: About 9.9 million of the roughly 80 million unique TCR beta chains counted in a later analysis were shared. The table came from immunoSEQ multiplex PCR; TCRdb's copy has only in-frame clones and leaves some out. For V, J and clone size, that table is used; D and trimming come from the DNA. The sample table includes 150,000 to 250,000 clones. The CDR3 totals 15 residues. V was shortened by 6 bases and J by 0 bases, with 15 bases between the two germline ends. From germline, CDR1 is MDHEN and CDR2 SYDVKM.

This receptor was identified in a boy between 10 and 17 years old in good health and CMV-seronegative. The chain couples TRBV28 to TRBJ2-7; TRBD2 might be the D (6 bases). Input material: PBMCs. The CDR3 coding sequence is TGTGCCAGCAGACGGAGGGCAGAGAGCTCCTACGAGCAGTACTTC. It codes for CASRRRAESSYEQYF. The full variable domain, completed using reference TRBV28 and TRBJ2-7, is DVKVTQSSRYLVKRTGEKVFLECVQDMDHENMFWYRQDPGLGLRLIYFSYDVKMKEKGDIPEGYSVSREKKERFSLILESASTNQTSMYLCASRRRAESSYEQYFGPGTRLTVT.